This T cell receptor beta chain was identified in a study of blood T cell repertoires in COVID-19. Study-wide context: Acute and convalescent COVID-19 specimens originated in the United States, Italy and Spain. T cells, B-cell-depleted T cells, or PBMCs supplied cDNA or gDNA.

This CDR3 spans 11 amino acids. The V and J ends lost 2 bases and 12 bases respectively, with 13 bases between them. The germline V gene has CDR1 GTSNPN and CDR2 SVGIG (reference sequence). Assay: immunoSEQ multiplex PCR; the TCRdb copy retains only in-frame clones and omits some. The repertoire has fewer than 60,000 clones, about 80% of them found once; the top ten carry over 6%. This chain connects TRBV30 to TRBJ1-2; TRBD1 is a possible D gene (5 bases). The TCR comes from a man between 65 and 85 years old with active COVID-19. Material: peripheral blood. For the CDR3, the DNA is TGTGCCTGGAGTTTATCCCGGGGGAACACCTTC. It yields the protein CAWSLSRGNTF.